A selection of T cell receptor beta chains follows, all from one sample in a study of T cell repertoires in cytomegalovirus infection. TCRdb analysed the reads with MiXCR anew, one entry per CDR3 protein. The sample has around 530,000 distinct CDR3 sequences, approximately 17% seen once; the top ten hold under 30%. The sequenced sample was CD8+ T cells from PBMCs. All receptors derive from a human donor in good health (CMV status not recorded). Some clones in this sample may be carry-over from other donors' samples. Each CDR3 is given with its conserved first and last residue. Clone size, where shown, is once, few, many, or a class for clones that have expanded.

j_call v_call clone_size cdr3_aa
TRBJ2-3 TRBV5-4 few CASSSLGDIGTGETDTQYF
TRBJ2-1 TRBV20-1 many CSQGEWSNEQFF
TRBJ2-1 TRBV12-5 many CASGTGGTSRDEQFF
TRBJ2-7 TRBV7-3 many CASSPGHDYEQYF
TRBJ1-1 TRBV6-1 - CASRERQGLREAFF
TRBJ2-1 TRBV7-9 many CASTESRFNEQFF
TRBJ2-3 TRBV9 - CASSAQRARDTQYF
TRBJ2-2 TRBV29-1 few CSVRTASNTGELFF
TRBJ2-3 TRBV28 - CASSLDGGWGDTQYF
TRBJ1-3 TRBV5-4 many CASSNFGSGNTIYF
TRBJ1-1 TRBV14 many CASSQNVMNTEAFF
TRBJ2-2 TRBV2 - CASSEDPREIYTGELFF
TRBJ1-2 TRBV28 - CASSFTMVNGYTF
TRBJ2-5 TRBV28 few CASSSDLDSEETQYF
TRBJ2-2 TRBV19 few CASSRGGSGELFF
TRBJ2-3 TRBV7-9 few CASSYPSGTSTDTQYF
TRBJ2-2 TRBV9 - CASSDSGDQVRLFF
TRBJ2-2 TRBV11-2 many CASSLLYRGTGELFF
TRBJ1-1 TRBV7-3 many CASSPTGSDTEAFF
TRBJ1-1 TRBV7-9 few CASSPPWDRISPATEAFF
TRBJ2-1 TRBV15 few CATSRATSGKRNEQFF
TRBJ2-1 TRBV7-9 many CASSSPGATKQFF
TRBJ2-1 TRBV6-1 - CASSESPLVREQFF
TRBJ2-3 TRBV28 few CASSPLEGGYTDTQYF
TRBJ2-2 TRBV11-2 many CAAASGPNTGELFF
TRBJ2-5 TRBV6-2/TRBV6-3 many CASSYGDIPLHQETQYF
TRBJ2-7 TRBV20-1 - CSARDPRDSSYEQYF
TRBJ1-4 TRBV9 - CASSTSGGSEKLFF
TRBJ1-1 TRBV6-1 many CASSERDRAPLGAFF
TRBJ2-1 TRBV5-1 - CASRSPGRPNNEQFF
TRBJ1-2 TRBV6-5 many CASSYLDSNYGYTF
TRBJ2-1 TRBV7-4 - CASSFTPHNEQFF
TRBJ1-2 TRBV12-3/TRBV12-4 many CASTFGAGLGYGYTF
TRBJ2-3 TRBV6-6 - CASSPVKRERVDTQYF
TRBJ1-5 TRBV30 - CAWSVGRGRLAGQPQHF
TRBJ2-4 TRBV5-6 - CASSLGGRVYF
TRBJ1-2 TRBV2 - CASSDTPGRTNYGYTF
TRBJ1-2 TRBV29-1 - CSVVQGGTYCYTF
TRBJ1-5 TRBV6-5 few CASSYSRVSNQPQHF
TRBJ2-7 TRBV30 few CACHTGERDEQYF